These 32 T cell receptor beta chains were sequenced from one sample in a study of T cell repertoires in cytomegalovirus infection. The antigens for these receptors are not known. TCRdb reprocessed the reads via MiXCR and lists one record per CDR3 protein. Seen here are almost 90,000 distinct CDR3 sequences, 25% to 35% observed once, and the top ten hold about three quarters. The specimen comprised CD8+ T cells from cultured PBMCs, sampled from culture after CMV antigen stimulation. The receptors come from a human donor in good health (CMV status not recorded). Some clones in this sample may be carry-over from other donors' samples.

The CDR3 sequence: CASSEAGTVDTQYF. CDR3 nucleotides: TGTGCCAGCAGTGAAGCGGGGACGGTAGATACGCAGTATTTT. The chain combines TRBV2 with TRBJ2-3; D is possibly TRBD1 or TRBD2 (5 bases each). CDR1 SNHLY and CDR2 FYNNEI come from the germline V gene. The CDR3 runs to 14 residues. The germline V and J ends were trimmed by 0 bases and 5 bases, with 9 bases remaining between them.

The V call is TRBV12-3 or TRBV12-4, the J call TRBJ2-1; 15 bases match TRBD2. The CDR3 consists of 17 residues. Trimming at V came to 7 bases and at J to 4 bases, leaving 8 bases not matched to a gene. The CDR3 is CASIPDGTSGGYNEQFF. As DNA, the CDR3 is TGTGCCAGCATCCCGGATGGGACTAGCGGGGGGTACAATGAGCAGTTCTTC.

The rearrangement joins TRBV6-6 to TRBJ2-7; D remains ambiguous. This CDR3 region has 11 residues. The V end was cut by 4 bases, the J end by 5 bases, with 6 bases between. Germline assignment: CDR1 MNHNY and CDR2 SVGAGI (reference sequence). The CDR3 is CASSLANEQYF. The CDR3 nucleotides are TGTGCCAGCAGTTTAGCTAACGAGCAGTACTTC.

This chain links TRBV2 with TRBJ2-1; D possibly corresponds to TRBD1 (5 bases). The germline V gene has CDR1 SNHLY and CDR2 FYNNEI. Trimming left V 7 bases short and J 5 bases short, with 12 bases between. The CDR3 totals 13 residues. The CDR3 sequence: CASNGQADNEQFF. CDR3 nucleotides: TGTGCCAGCAACGGACAAGCTGACAATGAGCAGTTCTTC.

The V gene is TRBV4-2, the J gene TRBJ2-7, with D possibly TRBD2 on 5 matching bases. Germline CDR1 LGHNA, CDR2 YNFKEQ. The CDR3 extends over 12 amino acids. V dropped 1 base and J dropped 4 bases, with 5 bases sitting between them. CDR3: CASSQGGYEQYF. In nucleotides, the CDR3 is TGTGCCAGCAGCCAAGGAGGGTACGAGCAGTACTTC.

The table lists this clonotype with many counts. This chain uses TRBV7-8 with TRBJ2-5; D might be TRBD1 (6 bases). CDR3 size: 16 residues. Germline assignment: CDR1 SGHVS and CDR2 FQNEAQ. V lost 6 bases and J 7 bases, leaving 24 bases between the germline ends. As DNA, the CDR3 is TGTGCCAGCAGTCAGACCCCGGGACACTCCACGGGGACCCAGTACTTC. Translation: CASSQTPGHSTGTQYF.

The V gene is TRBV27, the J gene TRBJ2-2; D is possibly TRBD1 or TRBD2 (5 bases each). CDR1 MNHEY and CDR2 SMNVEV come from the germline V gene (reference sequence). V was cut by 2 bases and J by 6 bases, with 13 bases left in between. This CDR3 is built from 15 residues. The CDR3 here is CASSLVPGTAGELFF. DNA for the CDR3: TGTGCCAGCAGTTTAGTTCCGGGGACGGCCGGGGAGCTGTTTTTT.

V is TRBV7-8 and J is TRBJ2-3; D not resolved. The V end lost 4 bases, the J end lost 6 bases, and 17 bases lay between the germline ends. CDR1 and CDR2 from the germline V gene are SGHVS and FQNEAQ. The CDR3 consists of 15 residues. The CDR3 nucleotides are TGTGCCAGCAGCTCCCGGGCGAACAAACAGGATACGCAGTATTTT. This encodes CASSSRANKQDTQYF.

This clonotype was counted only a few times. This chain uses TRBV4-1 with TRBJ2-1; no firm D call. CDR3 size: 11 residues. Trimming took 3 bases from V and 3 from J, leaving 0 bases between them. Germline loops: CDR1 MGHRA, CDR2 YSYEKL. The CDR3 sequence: CASSHYNEQFF. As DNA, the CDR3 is TGCGCCAGCAGCCACTACAATGAGCAGTTCTTC.

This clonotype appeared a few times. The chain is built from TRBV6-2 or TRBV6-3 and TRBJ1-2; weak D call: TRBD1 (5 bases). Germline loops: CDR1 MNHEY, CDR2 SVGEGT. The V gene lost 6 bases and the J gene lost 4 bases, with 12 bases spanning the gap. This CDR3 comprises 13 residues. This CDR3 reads CASRPRGSYGYTF. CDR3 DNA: TGTGCCAGCAGACCGAGGGGAAGCTATGGCTACACCTTC.

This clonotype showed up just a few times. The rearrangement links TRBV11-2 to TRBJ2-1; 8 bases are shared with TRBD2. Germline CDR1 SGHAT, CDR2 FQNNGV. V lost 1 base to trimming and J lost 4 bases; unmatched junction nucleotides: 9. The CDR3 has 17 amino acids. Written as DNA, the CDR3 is TGTGCCAGCAGCTTAGGGGCTAGCGGGCAATTATACAATGAGCAGTTCTTC. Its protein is CASSLGASGQLYNEQFF.

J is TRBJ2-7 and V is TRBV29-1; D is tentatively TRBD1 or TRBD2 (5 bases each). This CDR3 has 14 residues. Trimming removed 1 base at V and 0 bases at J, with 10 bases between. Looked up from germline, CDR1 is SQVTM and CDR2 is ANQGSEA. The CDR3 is CSVEVGTSSYEQYF. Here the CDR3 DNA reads TGCAGCGTTGAAGTAGGGACCAGCTCCTACGAGCAGTACTTC.

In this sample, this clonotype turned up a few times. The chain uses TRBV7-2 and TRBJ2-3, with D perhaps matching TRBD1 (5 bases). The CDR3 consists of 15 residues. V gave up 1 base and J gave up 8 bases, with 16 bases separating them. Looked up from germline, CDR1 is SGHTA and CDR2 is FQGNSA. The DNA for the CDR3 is TGTGCCAGCAGCTTAGATGGGGCCCCTAGGGTTACGCAGTATTTT. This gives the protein CASSLDGAPRVTQYF.

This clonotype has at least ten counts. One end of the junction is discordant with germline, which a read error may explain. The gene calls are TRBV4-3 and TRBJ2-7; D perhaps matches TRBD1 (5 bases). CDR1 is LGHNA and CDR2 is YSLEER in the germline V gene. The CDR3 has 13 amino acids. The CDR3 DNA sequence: TGTGCCAGCAGCCAAGAGACAGCCTCGGCGCAGTACTTC. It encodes CASSQETASAQYF.

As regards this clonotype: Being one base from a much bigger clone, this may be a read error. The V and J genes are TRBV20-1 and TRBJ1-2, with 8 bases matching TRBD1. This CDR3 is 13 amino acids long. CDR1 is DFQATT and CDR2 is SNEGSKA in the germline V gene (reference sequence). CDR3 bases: TGCAGTGCTAATGACAGGGGAAGTCTTGGCCACACCTTC. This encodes CSANDRGSLGHTF.

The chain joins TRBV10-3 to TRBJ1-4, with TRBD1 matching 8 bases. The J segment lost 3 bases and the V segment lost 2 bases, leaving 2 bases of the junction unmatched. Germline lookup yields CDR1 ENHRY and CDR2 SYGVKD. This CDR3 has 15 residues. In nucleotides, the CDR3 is TGTGCCATCAGTGAGGGACAGGGCCCTAATGAAAAACTGTTTTTT. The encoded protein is CAISEGQGPNEKLFF.

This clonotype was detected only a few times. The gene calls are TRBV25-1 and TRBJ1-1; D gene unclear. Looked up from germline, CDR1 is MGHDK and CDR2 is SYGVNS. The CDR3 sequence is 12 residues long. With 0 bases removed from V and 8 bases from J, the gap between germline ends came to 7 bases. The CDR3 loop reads CASSEYSGEAFF. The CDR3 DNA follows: TGTGCCAGCAGTGAATATTCCGGGGAAGCTTTCTTT.

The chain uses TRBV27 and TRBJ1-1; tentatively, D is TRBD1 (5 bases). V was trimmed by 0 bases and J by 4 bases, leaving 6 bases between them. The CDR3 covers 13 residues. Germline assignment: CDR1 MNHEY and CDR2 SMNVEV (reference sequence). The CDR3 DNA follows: TGTGCCAGCAGTTTATCCCAGGGCACTGAAGCTTTCTTT. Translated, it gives CASSLSQGTEAFF.

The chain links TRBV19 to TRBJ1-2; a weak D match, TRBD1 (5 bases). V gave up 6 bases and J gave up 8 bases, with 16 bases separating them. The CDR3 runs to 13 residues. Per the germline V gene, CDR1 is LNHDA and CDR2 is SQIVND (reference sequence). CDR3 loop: CASRVQGSGGYTF. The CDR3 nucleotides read TGTGCCAGTAGGGTCCAGGGTTCGGGCGGCTACACCTTC.

CDR3 DNA sequence: TGTGCCAGCAGCATTACTGCCATTAGCACAGATACGCAGTATTTT. It translates to CASSITAISTDTQYF. The V gene is TRBV7-2, the J gene TRBJ2-3; no definite D call. V lost 5 bases and J 0 bases, leaving 12 bases between the germline ends. CDR1 SGHTA and CDR2 FQGNSA come from the germline V gene. This CDR3 has 15 residues.

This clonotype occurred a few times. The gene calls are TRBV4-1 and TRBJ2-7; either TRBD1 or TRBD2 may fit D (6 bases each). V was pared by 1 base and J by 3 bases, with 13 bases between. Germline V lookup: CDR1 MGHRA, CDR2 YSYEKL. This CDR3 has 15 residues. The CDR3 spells CASSQAGAGNYEQYF. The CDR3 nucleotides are TGCGCCAGCAGCCAAGCGGGGGCAGGGAACTACGAGCAGTACTTC.

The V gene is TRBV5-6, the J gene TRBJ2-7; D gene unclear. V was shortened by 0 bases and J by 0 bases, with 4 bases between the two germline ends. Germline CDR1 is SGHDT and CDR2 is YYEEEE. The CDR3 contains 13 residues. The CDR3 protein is CASSLDISYEQYF. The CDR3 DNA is TGTGCCAGCAGCTTGGACATCTCCTACGAGCAGTACTTC.

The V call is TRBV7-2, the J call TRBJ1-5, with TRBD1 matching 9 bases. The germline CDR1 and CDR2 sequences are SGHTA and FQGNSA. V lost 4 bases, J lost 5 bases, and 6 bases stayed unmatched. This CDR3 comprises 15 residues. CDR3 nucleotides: TGTGCCAGCAGCTCGGGACAGGGTTTGCATCAGCCCCAGCATTTT. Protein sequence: CASSSGQGLHQPQHF.

Written as DNA, the CDR3 is TGTGCCAGCAGCCCAAGGGCAGACATCTACGAGCAGTACTTC. As protein: CASSPRADIYEQYF. The chain is built from TRBV6-2 or TRBV6-3 and TRBJ2-7; D is unresolved. Per germline, CDR1 MNHEY and CDR2 SVGEGT. The CDR3 has 14 residues. Trimming took 6 bases from V and 3 from J, leaving 15 bases between them.

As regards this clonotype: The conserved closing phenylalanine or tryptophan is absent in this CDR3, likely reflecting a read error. The CDR3 protein is CASSYSMLRGEYNEQFS. Written as DNA, the CDR3 is TGTGCCAGCAGTTACTCGATGTTGCGGGGGGAATACAATGAGCAGTTCTCC. The chain employs TRBV6-5 and TRBJ2-1; 8 nucleotides align to TRBD2. The junction had 8 bases not matched to a gene; V was cut back by 0 bases and J by 4 bases. The CDR3 covers 17 residues. Per the germline V gene, CDR1 is MNHEY and CDR2 is SVGAGI.

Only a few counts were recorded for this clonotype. In DNA, the CDR3 is TGTGCCAGTAGTATCCTAGCGGGGGGTACCGGGGAGCTGTTTTTT. Translated: CASSILAGGTGELFF. The V and J genes are TRBV19 and TRBJ2-2; 11 bases are shared with TRBD2. The CDR3 extends over 15 amino acids. V trimming: 3 bases; J trimming: 5 bases; junction bases outside the gene matches: 2. Germline lookup yields CDR1 LNHDA and CDR2 SQIVND (reference sequence).

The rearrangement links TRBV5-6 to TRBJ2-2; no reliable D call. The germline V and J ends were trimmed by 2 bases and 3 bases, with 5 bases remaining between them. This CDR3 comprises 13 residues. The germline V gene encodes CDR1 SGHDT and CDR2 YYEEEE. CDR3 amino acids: CASSFTDTGELFF. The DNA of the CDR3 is TGTGCCAGCAGCTTTACGGACACCGGGGAGCTGTTTTTT. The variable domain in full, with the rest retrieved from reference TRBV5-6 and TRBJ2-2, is DAGVTQSPTHLIKTRGQQVTLRCSPKSGHDTVSWYQQALGQGPQFIFQYYEEEERQRGNFPDRFSGHQFPNYSSELNVNALLLGDSALYLCASSFTDTGELFFGEGSRLTVL.

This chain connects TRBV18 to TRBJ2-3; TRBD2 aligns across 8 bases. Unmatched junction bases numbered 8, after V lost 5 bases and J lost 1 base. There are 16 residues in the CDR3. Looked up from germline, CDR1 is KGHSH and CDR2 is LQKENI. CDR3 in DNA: TGTGCCAGCTCAACCAGGAGCGGGGGTCGCACAGATACGCAGTATTTT. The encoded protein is CASSTRSGGRTDTQYF.

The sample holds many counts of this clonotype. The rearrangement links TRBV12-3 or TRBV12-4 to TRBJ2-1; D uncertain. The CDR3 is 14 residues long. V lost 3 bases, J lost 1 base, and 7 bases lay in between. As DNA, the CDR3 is TGTGCCAGCAGTTTCTTGGGTTCCTACAATGAGCAGTTCTTC. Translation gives CASSFLGSYNEQFF.

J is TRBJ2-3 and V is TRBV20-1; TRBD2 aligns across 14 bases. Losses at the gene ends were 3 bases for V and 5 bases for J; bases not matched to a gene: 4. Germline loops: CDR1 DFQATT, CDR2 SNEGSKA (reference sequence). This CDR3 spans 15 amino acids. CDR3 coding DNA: TGCAGTGCTAGTGGACTAGCGGGGGGAATAGATACGCAGTATTTT. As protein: CSASGLAGGIDTQYF.

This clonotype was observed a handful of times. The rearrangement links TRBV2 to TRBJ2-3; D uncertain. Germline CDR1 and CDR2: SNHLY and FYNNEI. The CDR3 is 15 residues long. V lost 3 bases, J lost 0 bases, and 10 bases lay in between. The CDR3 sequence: CASSEWGKSTDTQYF. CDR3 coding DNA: TGTGCCAGCAGTGAGTGGGGAAAAAGCACAGATACGCAGTATTTT.

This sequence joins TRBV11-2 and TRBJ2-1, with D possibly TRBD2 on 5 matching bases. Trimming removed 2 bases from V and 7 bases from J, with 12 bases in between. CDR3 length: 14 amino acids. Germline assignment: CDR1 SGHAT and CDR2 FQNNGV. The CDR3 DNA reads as TGTGCCAGCAGCTTAATAGGACTCCATAATGAGCAGTTCTTC. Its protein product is CASSLIGLHNEQFF. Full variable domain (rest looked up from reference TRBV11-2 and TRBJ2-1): EAGVAQSPRYKIIEKRQSVAFWCNPISGHATLYWYQQILGQGPKLLIQFQNNGVVDDSQLPKDRFSAERLKGVDSTLKIQPAKLEDSAVYLCASSLIGLHNEQFFGPGTRLTVL.